What follows are 21 T cell receptor beta chains derived from one specimen sequenced in a study of shared clonotypes between healthy human individuals (TCRdb year 2020). The library was generated by the immunoSEQ multiplex PCR assay. The source is immuneACCESS, and TCRdb retained only in-frame sequences with V and J called. Part of the clones is not carried over; for the studies checked, unresolved V genes explain less than half of this, and the remainder is unexplained. The sample table holds approximately 2.5 million clones, of which 93% were seen once. The biggest ten clones account for 0.35% to 0.45% of the sample. Material for sequencing was naive CD4+ T cells from PBMCs. The label giving this sample's cell subset or site can be read as: CD45RA+ positively selected. Every receptor here comes from a man aged 18 to 30 in good health. Some clones in this sample may be carry-over from other donors' samples.

A single count supports this clone. The chain combines TRBV7-2 with TRBJ2-1, with D perhaps matching TRBD2 (5 bases). This CDR3 has 15 amino acids. Germline assignment: CDR1 SGHTA and CDR2 FQGNSA. Trimming cost V 3 bases and J 6 bases, with 15 bases left between them. CDR3 amino acids: CASSFSGRDTNEQFF. DNA for the CDR3: TGTGCCAGCAGCTTCAGCGGAAGAGATACCAATGAGCAGTTCTTC.

J is TRBJ2-7 and V is TRBV10-3; 8 bases align to TRBD2. Germline loops: CDR1 ENHRY, CDR2 SYGVKD. The CDR3 extends over 15 amino acids. Unmatched junction bases numbered 13, after V lost 7 bases and J lost 5 bases. CDR3 sequence reads: CAITRTGTRSDEQYF. Written as DNA, the CDR3 is TGTGCCATCACTAGAACCGGGACTAGGAGCGACGAGCAGTACTTC.

The chain recombines TRBV28 with TRBJ1-5, with D unresolved. V was clipped by 2 bases and J by 6 bases, with 11 bases between them. The CDR3 contains 14 residues. Germline loops: CDR1 MDHEN, CDR2 SYDVKM. CDR3 coding DNA: TGTGCCAGCAGTTTAAGACGTATAAGTCAGCCCCAGCATTTT. Translating it yields CASSLRRISQPQHF.

Concerning this clone: The identical CDR3 is also encoded by other nucleotide sequences in the sample. This chain joins TRBV2 and TRBJ1-1; no firm D call. The V end was cut by 4 bases, the J end by 0 bases, with 6 bases between. Germline V gene sequence: CDR1 SNHLY, CDR2 FYNNEI. The CDR3 consists of 13 residues. CDR3 coding DNA: TGTGCCAGCAGTGGGCAGCTGAACACTGAAGCTTTCTTT. Protein sequence: CASSGQLNTEAFF. Supplemented by reference TRBV2 and TRBJ1-1, the full variable domain reads EPEVTQTPSHQVTQMGQEVILRCVPISNHLYFYWYRQILGQKVEFLVSFYNNEISEKSEIFDDQFSVERPDGSNFTLKIRSTKLEDSAMYFCASSGQLNTEAFFGQGTRLTVV.

This chain connects TRBV7-9 to TRBJ1-3, with D unclear. V was cut by 5 bases and J by 2 bases, with 19 bases left in between. The CDR3 contains 17 residues. Germline V lookup: CDR1 SEHNR, CDR2 FQNEAQ (reference sequence). The CDR3 loop reads CASSLGLSEVAGNTIYF. Here the CDR3 DNA reads TGTGCCAGCAGCCTTGGTCTGTCGGAGGTGGCTGGAAACACCATATATTTT.

The V and J genes are TRBV5-6 and TRBJ2-3; D not resolved. CDR1 is SGHDT and CDR2 is YYEEEE in the germline V gene. The CDR3 totals 18 residues. The V end lost 2 bases, the J end lost 2 bases, and 21 bases lay between the germline ends. The CDR3 region is CASSLSARYSFFTDTQYF. In nucleotides, the CDR3 is TGTGCCAGCAGCTTAAGTGCCCGCTACAGCTTCTTCACAGATACGCAGTATTTT.

V and J are TRBV18 and TRBJ1-3; 7 bases are shared with TRBD1. V shed 4 bases and J 3 bases; nucleotides not matched to a gene: 6. The CDR3 has 15 residues. The V gene's germline CDR1 is KGHSH and CDR2 LQKENI. CDR3: CASSRSTGDGNTIYF. As DNA, the CDR3 is TGTGCCAGCTCACGCTCAACAGGGGATGGAAACACCATATATTTT. The full variable domain, with the rest looked up from reference TRBV18 and TRBJ1-3, is NAGVMQNPRHLVRRRGQEARLRCSPMKGHSHVYWYRQLPEEGLKFMVYLQKENIIDESGMPKERFSAEFPKEGPSILRIQQVVRGDSAAYFCASSRSTGDGNTIYFGEGSWLTVV.

This chain joins TRBV6-5 and TRBJ2-7, with D possibly being TRBD1 (5 bases). Per germline, CDR1 MNHEY and CDR2 SVGAGI. V was pared by 4 bases and J by 6 bases, with 19 bases between. The CDR3 runs 15 residues. CDR3 DNA sequence: TGTGCCAGCAGTTCCCACCGTGACAGTTTAGGCGAGCAGTACTTC. This sequence encodes CASSSHRDSLGEQYF.

The gene calls are TRBV10-3 and TRBJ1-2; 8 bases map to TRBD1. V lost 4 bases to trimming and J lost 3 bases; unmatched junction nucleotides: 4. CDR1 and CDR2 (germline): ENHRY, SYGVKD. CDR3 length: 14 residues. DNA for the CDR3: TGTGCCATCAGTGCTCAACAGGGGGACTATGGCTACACCTTC. It translates to CAISAQQGDYGYTF.

J is TRBJ2-5 and V is TRBV7-2; TRBD2 aligns across 9 bases. This CDR3 contains 14 residues. CDR1 and CDR2 from the germline V gene are SGHTA and FQGNSA. V was clipped by 5 bases and J by 5 bases; unmatched bases: 6. CDR3 bases: TGTGCCAGCAGCACCCGGACTAGCGTGGAGACCCAGTACTTC. Protein: CASSTRTSVETQYF.

The V call is TRBV5-6, the J call TRBJ2-7; perhaps TRBD1 as D (6 bases). Per germline, CDR1 SGHDT and CDR2 YYEEEE. CDR3 length equals 16 residues. Trimming removed 3 bases at V and 6 bases at J, with 22 bases between. CDR3: CASSSPLLTGRREQYF. As DNA, the CDR3 is TGTGCCAGCAGCTCTCCCCTTCTGACAGGCCGTCGCGAGCAGTACTTC.

The V call is TRBV7-9, the J call TRBJ2-7, with D tentatively TRBD1 (6 bases). Trimming removed 6 bases from V and 7 bases from J, with 28 bases in between. This CDR3 is 17 amino acids long. Looked up from germline, CDR1 is SEHNR and CDR2 is FQNEAQ (reference sequence). The CDR3 DNA is TGTGCCAGCAGTCTTAGCACGTATCAGGACAGTCAACTGGAGCAGTACTTC. Translated, it gives CASSLSTYQDSQLEQYF.

The chain employs TRBV5-8 and TRBJ2-1; D is uncertain. The CDR3 totals 13 residues. Germline V CDR1 and CDR2: SGHTS, YDEGEE. The V gene lost 0 bases and the J gene lost 4 bases, with 5 bases spanning the gap. CDR3 in amino acids: CASSLARYNEQFF. CDR3 nucleotides: TGTGCCAGCAGCTTGGCCCGGTACAATGAGCAGTTCTTC.

This chain connects TRBV6-5 to TRBJ1-2, with D maybe TRBD1 (5 bases). The CDR3 sequence is 14 residues long. Trimming stripped 3 bases from V and 6 bases from J, with 14 bases between. From germline, CDR1 is MNHEY and CDR2 SVGAGI. CDR3 nucleotides: TGTGCCAGCAGTTATCATCAGGGAGTGGATGGCTACACCTTC. Protein sequence: CASSYHQGVDGYTF.

This clone turned up a few times. The genes are TRBV5-1 and TRBJ1-1; the D is unclear. The CDR3 has 11 amino acids. Germline V gene data show CDR1 as SGHRS and CDR2 as YFSETQ. Trimming took off 4 bases at V and 11 bases at J, with 12 bases between the two ends. The CDR3 protein is CASSGTSAAFF. In DNA form, the CDR3 reads TGCGCCAGCAGCGGAACAAGTGCGGCTTTCTTT.

This chain joins TRBV5-5 and TRBJ2-7; 8 nucleotides match TRBD2. The V gene end was trimmed by 2 bases and the J gene end by 0 bases; junction bases not matched to a gene: 13. Germline-derived CDR1 and CDR2 are SGHKS and YYEKEE (reference sequence). CDR3 length: 18 residues. The CDR3 bases are TGTGCCAGCAGCTTTGGTTCGGGAATAGCGGGAAACTCCTACGAGCAGTACTTC. It yields the protein CASSFGSGIAGNSYEQYF.

As concerns this clone: The identical CDR3 is also encoded by other nucleotide sequences in the sample. CDR3 sequence (DNA): TGTGCCAGCAGTTTAGGACGTGAGCAGTTCTTC. The encoded protein is CASSLGREQFF. The rearrangement uses TRBV28 and TRBJ2-1; D uncertain. CDR1 MDHEN and CDR2 SYDVKM come from the germline V gene. The CDR3 is made up of 11 amino acids. Trimming stripped 2 bases from V and 9 bases from J, with 5 bases between.

The chain couples TRBV28 to TRBJ2-1; D may be TRBD2 (6 bases). Germline CDR1 is MDHEN and CDR2 is SYDVKM. V was pared by 7 bases and J by 5 bases, with 15 bases between. This CDR3 is 14 amino acids long. CDR3 sequence: CASTLGGSHNEQFF. The CDR3 region has the DNA TGTGCCAGCACCCTTGGGGGGTCCCACAATGAGCAGTTCTTC.

The CDR3: CASSDGGEDTQYF. CDR3 nucleotide sequence: TGTGCCAGCAGTGATGGTGGTGAAGATACGCAGTATTTT. The rearrangement uses TRBV2 and TRBJ2-3; D remains unclear. Trimming cost V 3 bases and J 5 bases, with 9 bases left between them. This CDR3 has 13 residues. Looked up from germline, CDR1 is SNHLY and CDR2 is FYNNEI. Full variable domain (missing parts from reference TRBV2 and TRBJ2-3): EPEVTQTPSHQVTQMGQEVILRCVPISNHLYFYWYRQILGQKVEFLVSFYNNEISEKSEIFDDQFSVERPDGSNFTLKIRSTKLEDSAMYFCASSDGGEDTQYFGPGTRLTVL.

This clone has a single count. This chain uses TRBV7-8 with TRBJ1-2; D ambiguous. This CDR3 comprises 14 residues. V lost 1 base, J lost 0 bases, and 6 bases lay in between. Germline V gene sequence: CDR1 SGHVS, CDR2 FQNEAQ. The CDR3 bases are TGTGCCAGCAGCTTAGTGGGCTCTAACTATGGCTACACCTTC. Translated, it gives CASSLVGSNYGYTF.

With regard to this clone: Other DNA sequences from this sample encode an identical CDR3 as well. The genes are TRBV29-1 and TRBJ2-7; the match to TRBD2 covers 7 bases. Trimming took 7 bases from V and 2 from J; bases not matched to a gene: 8. The CDR3 is 13 residues long. Germline V gives CDR1 SQVTM, CDR2 ANQGSEA. Written as DNA, the CDR3 is TGCAGCGGGACCAGCGGGATCACCTACGAGCAGTACTTC. It translates to CSGTSGITYEQYF.